This T cell receptor beta chain derives from a study of blood T cell repertoires in COVID-19. Across the whole study: Spain, Italy and the United States supplied samples that represented acute and convalescent COVID-19. PBMCs, B-cell-depleted T cells, or T cells provided the cDNA or gDNA that made up the material.

V trimming: 1 base; J trimming: 4 bases; junction bases outside the gene matches: 4. Germline values: CDR1 SEHNR, CDR2 FQNEAQ (reference sequence). The CDR3 runs 15 residues. Authors' analysis steps: It was from reference gene primer amplification that nucleated cell counts were estimated. Libraries were prepared by immunoSEQ multiplex PCR; TCRdb keeps only in-frame clonotypes and omits some of them. V, J and clone size reflect that table, while D and trimming were determined from the DNA. Altogether over 70,000 clones are present, 88% being singletons, with the ten largest covering over 8.5%. Input material: peripheral blood. The V and J genes are TRBV7-9 and TRBJ1-2; 9 nucleotides line up with TRBD1. The sequence was collected from a man older than 75 with acute or convalescent COVID-19. DNA for the CDR3: TGTGCCAGCAGCTTAGGGGACAGGGCGATCTATGGCTACACCTTC. Its translation: CASSLGDRAIYGYTF.